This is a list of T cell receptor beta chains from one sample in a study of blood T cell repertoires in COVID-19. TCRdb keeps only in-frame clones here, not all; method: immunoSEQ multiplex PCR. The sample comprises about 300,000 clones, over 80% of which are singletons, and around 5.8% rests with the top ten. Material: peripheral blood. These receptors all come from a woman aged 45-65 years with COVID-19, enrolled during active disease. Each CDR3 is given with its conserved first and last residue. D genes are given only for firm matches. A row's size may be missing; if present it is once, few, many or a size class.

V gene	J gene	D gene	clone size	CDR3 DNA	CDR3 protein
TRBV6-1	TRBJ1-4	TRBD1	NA	TGTGCCAGCAGGACCAGGGACAGGGGAGGAAAACTGTTTTTT	CASRTRDRGGKLFF
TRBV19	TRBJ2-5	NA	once	TGTGCCAGTACAGATCGGCCGGGAGCAAGGGAGACCCAGTACTTC	CASTDRPGARETQYF
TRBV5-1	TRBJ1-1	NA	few	TGCGCCAGCAGGGAACAGGGCAATACTGAAGCTTTCTTT	CASREQGNTEAFF
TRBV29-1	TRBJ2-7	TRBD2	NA	TGCAGCGTGCGTGGGACTAGGCCGTACGAGCAGTACTTC	CSVRGTRPYEQYF
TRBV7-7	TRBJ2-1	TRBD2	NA	TGTGCCAGCAGCCCGGGGAGGAGCGGGAACCCCTACAATGAGCAGTTCTTC	CASSPGRSGNPYNEQFF
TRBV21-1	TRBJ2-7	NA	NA	TGTGCCAGCAGAAAAAGGGGTACAGGGTGTTCCTACGAGCAGTACTTC	CASRKRGTGCSYEQYF
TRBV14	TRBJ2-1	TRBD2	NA	TGTGCCAGCACGATTGGACTAGCGAATTACAATGAGCAGTTCTTC	CASTIGLANYNEQFF
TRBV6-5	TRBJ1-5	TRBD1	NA	TGTGCCAGCAGCCGGGGACAGGGGTTAGGGCAGCCCCAGCATTTT	CASSRGQGLGQPQHF
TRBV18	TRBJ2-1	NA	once	TGTGCCAGCTCCCCTCCGGGTCCAAGCTCCTACAATGAGCAGTTCTTC	CASSPPGPSSYNEQFF
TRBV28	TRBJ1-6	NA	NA	TGTGCCAGCAGTTTAGGTAGGGGTGGTTCACCCCTCCACTTT	CASSLGRGGSPLHF
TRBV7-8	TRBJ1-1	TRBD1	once	TGTGCCAGCAGCCTAGTCGGTACAGGGGGAGTAACTGAAGCTTTCTTT	CASSLVGTGGVTEAFF
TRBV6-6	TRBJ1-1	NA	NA	TGTGCCAGCAGGCCCCAGGTGAACACTGAAGCTTTCTTT	CASRPQVNTEAFF
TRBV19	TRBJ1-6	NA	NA	TGTGCCAGTAGTCTGGACAAGGGCGCTTATAATTCACCCCTCCACTTT	CASSLDKGAYNSPLHF
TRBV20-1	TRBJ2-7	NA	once	TGCAGTGCTAGTCCGATAGTCGTAGCGGCCTACGAGCAGTACTTC	CSASPIVVAAYEQYF
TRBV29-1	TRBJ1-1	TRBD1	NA	TGCAGCGCCCCGGGACAGATGAACACTGAAGCTTTCTTT	CSAPGQMNTEAFF
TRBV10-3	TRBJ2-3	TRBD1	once	TGTGCCATCAGTGGGGGACAGGGGAGCACAGATACGCAGTATTTT	CAISGGQGSTDTQYF
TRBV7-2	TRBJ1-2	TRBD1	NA	TGTGCCAGCAGAAATAAGGTGTGGACAGGGGGCCTTGCGAACTATGGCTACACCTTC	CASRNKVWTGGLANYGYTF
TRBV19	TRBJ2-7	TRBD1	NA	TGTGCCAGTAGTACCCCCGGACAGGGATATTCCTACGAGCAGTACTTC	CASSTPGQGYSYEQYF
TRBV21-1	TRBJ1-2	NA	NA	TGTGCCAGCAGCCGTCCCTATGGCTACACCTTC	CASSRPYGYTF
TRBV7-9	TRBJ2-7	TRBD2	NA	TGTGCCAGCAGCATCAGCGGGACCGAGCAGTACTTC	CASSISGTEQYF